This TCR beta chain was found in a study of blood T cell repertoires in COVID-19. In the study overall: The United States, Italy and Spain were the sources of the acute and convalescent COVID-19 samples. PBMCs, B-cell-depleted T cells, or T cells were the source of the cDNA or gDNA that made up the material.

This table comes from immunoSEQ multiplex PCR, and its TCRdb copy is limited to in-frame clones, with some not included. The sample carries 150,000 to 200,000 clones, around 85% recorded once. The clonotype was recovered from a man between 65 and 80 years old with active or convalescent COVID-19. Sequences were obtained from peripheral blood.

The CDR3 DNA follows: TGTGCCAGTAGAGATAGGTCGGGGTACAATCAGCCCCAGCATTTT. It is translated as CASRDRSGYNQPQHF. The rearrangement joins TRBV19 to TRBJ1-5; D uncertain. Between the trimmed V and J ends, which lost 6 bases and 3 bases, there was a span of 15 bases. CDR3 length equals 15 residues. Germline-derived CDR1 and CDR2 are LNHDA and SQIVND (reference sequence).